The TCR beta chain under discussion was sequenced for a study of cytomegalovirus exposure and HLA in healthy donors. Donors likely had unrecorded immune exposures despite being nominally healthy when sampled. The ends lost 4 bases at V and 3 bases at J; junction bases unmatched: 6. CDR3 length equals 15 residues. CDR1 is MGHRA and CDR2 is YSYEKL in the germline V gene. With respect to this clone: Antigen: not known.

PCR involved 60 Vbeta and 13 Jbeta primers. The protocol was immunoSEQ multiplex PCR, while the TCRdb copy is restricted to in-frame clones and leaves out a portion. The sample holds roughly 140,000 clones; around three fifths are singletons and the top ten take around 3%. Findings and caveats of the study: With DRB1 most and HLA-C fewest, TCR association rates differed between HLA loci in a later analysis. In an earlier analysis, productive rearrangement rates for most beta V segments clustered near 90% or 30%. Follow-up analysis seemed to connect common viral pathogens with several of the most significant clusters identified.

J is TRBJ1-3 and V is TRBV4-1; TRBD1 matches 7 bases. The clonotype comes from a woman under 40 in good health and CMV-seropositive. The sample comprised PBMCs. For the CDR3, the DNA is TGCGCCAGCAGCCGTAGACAGGGCGGTGGAAACACCATATATTTT. As protein: CASSRRQGGGNTIYF.